A selection of T cell receptor beta chains follows, all from one sample in a study of a mutant IDH1 vaccine in newly diagnosed glioma. Some clones are missing from TCRdb's copy, which holds only in-frame ones; the method was immunoSEQ multiplex PCR. The sample has about 100,000 clones, roughly 77% seen once. Sequencing used PBMCs, obtained from a glioma patient treated with radiotherapy, temozolomide or both. These receptors came from a man aged 35 to 55 with glioma. Both conserved end residues are trimmed from each CDR3.

V gene	CDR3 protein
TRBV30	AWSVWGGDQPQH
TRBV4-2	ASSQDPGAGGNTIY
TRBV10-3	AISPGDNQPQH
TRBV28	ASSLFPGTYEQY
TRBV5-5	ASSLTGASYGYT
TRBV9	ASSITADRLSGNTIY
TRBV4-1	ASSRGFGWWYGYT
TRBV6-5	ASSYVGRGDGYT
TRBV6-5	ASSVDYPGYEQY
TRBV19	ASTRQGPGTGELF
TRBV5-1	ASSLWEATNEKLF
TRBV4-2	ASSPERSANYGYT